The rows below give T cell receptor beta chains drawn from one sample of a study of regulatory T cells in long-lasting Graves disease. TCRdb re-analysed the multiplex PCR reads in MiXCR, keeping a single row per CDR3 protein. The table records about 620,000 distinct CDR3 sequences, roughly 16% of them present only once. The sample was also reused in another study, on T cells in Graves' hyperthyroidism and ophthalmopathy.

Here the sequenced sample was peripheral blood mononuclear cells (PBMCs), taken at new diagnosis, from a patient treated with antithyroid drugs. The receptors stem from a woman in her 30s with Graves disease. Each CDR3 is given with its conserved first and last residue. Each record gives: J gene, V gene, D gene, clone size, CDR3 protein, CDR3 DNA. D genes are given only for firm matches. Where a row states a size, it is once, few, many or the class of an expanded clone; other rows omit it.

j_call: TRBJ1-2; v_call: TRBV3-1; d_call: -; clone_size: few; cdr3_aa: CASSQGRMVYGYTF; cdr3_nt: TGTGCCAGCAGCCAAGGAAGAATGGTCTATGGCTACACCTTC
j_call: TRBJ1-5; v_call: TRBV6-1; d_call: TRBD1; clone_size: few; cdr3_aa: CASTPSQGVNQPQHF; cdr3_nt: TGTGCCAGCACCCCCAGCCAGGGGGTTAACCAGCCCCAGCATTTT
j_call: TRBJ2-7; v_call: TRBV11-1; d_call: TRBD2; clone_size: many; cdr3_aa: CASSLLAGAYEQYF; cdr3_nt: TGTGCCAGCAGTTTATTGGCGGGGGCCTACGAGCAGTACTTC
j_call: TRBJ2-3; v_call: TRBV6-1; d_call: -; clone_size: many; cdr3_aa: CASSRISSTDTQYF; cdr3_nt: TGTGCCAGCAGTCGAATCTCTAGCACAGATACGCAGTATTTT
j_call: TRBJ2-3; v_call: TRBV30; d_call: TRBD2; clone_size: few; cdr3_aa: CAWIKRTSERGTDTQYF; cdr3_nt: TGTGCCTGGATAAAGAGGACTAGCGAACGCGGCACAGATACGCAGTATTTT
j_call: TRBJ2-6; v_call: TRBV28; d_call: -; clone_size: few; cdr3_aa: CASSFGRGANVLTF; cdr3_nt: TGTGCCAGCAGTTTCGGGCGTGGGGCCAACGTCCTGACTTTC
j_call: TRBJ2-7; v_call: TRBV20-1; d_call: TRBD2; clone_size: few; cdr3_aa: CSATAGIGYEQYF; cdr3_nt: TGCAGTGCCACAGCGGGGATAGGGTACGAGCAGTACTTC
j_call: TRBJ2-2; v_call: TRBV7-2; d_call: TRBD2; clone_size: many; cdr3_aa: CASSPISGGGFTGELFF; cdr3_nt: TGTGCCAGCAGCCCCATCAGCGGGGGGGGATTCACCGGGGAGCTGTTTTTT
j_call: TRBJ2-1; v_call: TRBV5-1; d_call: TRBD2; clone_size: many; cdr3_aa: CASILSSGTYNEQFF; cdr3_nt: TGCGCCAGCATCCTTTCTAGCGGGACCTACAATGAGCAGTTCTTC
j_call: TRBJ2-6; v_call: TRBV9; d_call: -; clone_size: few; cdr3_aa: CASSDSGTPSGANVLTF; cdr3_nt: TGTGCCAGCAGCGACTCCGGGACACCCTCTGGGGCCAACGTCCTGACTTTC
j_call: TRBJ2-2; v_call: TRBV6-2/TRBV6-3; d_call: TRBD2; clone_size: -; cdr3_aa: CASPGGADTGELFF; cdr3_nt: TGTGCCAGCCCGGGGGGGGCGGACACCGGGGAGCTGTTTTTT
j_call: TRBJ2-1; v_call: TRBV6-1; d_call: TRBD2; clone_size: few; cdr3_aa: CASASSGSWANEQFF; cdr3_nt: TGTGCCAGCGCCTCTAGCGGGAGTTGGGCCAATGAGCAGTTCTTC
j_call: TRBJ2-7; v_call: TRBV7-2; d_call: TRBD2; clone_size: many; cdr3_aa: CASSFGLVYEQYF; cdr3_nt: TGTGCCAGCAGCTTCGGACTAGTATACGAGCAGTACTTC
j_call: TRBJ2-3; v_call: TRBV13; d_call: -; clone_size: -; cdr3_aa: CASSRDGNPDTQYF; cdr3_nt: TGTGCCAGCAGCCGGGACGGAAACCCAGATACGCAGTATTTT
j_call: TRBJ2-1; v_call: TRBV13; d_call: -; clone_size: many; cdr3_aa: CASSLQIQRVYNEQFF; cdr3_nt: TGTGCCAGCAGCTTACAGATCCAGCGGGTCTACAATGAGCAGTTCTTC
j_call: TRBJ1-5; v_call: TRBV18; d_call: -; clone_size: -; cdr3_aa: CASSPSRTDQPQHF; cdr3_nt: TGTGCCAGCTCACCAAGCAGGACAGATCAGCCCCAGCATTTT
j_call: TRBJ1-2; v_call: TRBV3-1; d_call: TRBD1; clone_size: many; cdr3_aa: CASSQDVDREYGYTF; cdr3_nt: TGTGCCAGCAGCCAAGACGTAGACAGGGAATATGGCTACACCTTC
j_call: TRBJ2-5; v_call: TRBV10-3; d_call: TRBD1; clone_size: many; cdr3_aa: CAIGQGGGETQYF; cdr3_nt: TGTGCCATCGGACAGGGAGGTGGGGAGACCCAGTACTTC
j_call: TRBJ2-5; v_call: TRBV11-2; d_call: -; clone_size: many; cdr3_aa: CASSLVYRPTGKETQYF; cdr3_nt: TGTGCCAGCAGCTTAGTTTACAGGCCAACGGGAAAAGAGACCCAGTACTTC
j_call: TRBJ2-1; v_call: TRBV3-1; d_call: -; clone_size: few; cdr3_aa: CASSQDAGAFSYNEQFF; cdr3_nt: TGTGCCAGCAGCCAAGATGCGGGGGCTTTTTCCTACAATGAGCAGTTCTTC
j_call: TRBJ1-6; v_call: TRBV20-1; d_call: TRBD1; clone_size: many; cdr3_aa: CSANRGHNSPLHF; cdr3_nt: TGCAGTGCTAACAGGGGCCATAATTCACCCCTCCACTTT
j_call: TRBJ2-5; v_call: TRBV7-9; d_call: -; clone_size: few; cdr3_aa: CASSRGPQRETQYF; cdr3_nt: TGTGCCAGCAGCCGGGGGCCCCAGCGAGAGACCCAGTACTTC
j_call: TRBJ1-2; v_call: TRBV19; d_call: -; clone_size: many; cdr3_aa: CASTADRYYGYTF; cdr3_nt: TGTGCCAGTACCGCAGACAGATACTATGGCTACACCTTC
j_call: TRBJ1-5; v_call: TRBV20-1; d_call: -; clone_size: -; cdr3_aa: CSASKQGMKGSNQPQHF; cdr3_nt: TGCAGTGCTAGTAAGCAGGGGATGAAGGGGAGCAATCAGCCCCAGCATTTT
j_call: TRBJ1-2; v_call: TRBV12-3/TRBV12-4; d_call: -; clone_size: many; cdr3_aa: CASSPSWGVDGYTF; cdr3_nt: TGTGCCAGCAGCCCTTCTTGGGGAGTGGATGGCTACACCTTC
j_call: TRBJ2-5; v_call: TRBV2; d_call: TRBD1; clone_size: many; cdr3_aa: CASSEGQEETQYF; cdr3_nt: TGTGCCAGCAGTGAGGGACAGGAGGAGACCCAGTACTTC
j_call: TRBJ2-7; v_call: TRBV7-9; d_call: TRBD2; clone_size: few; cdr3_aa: CASSEGTWSGRFNEQYF; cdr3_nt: TGTGCCAGCAGCGAGGGGACCTGGAGCGGGAGATTCAACGAGCAGTACTTC
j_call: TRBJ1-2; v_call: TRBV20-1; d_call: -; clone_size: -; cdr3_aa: CRGVRIPCGCTF; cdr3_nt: TGCAGGGGGGTTAGAATTCCCTGTGGCTGCACCTTC
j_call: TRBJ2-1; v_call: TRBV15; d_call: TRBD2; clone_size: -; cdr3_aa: CATSRLAGGRDEQFF; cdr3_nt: TGTGCCACCAGCAGACTAGCGGGAGGCCGAGATGAGCAGTTCTTC
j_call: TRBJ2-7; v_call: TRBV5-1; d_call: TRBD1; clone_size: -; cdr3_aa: CASSSQGSIYGQYF; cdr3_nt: TGCGCCAGCAGCTCACAGGGGAGTATTTACGGGCAGTACTTC
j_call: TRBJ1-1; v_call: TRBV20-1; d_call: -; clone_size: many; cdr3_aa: CSAGAGDTEAFF; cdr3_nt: TGCAGTGCGGGGGCGGGGGACACTGAAGCTTTCTTT
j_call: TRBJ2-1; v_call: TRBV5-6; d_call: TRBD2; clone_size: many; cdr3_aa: CASRARTSGSHEQFF; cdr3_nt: TGTGCCAGCAGAGCCAGGACTAGCGGGAGTCATGAGCAGTTCTTC
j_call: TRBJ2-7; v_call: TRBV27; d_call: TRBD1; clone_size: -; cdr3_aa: CASSPTGGLTYEQYF; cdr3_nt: TGTGCCAGCAGCCCGACAGGGGGACTTACCTACGAGCAGTACTTC
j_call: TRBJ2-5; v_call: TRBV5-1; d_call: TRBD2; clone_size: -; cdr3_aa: CASYRGGRAEGETQYF; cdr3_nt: TGCGCCAGCTACCGCGGCGGGAGGGCCGAAGGGGAGACCCAGTACTTC
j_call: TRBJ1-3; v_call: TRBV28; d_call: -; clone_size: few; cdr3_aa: CASSPAAGLRSGNTIYF; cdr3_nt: TGTGCCAGCAGTCCCGCGGCGGGTCTTCGCTCTGGAAACACCATATATTTT
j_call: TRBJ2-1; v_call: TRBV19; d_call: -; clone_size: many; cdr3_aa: CASSDRVVDEQFF; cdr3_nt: TGTGCCAGTAGTGACCGGGTGGTAGATGAGCAGTTCTTC
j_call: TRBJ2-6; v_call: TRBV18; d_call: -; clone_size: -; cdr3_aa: CASSLDQGTSGANVLTF; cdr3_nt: TGTGCCAGCTCACTCGATCAGGGGACTTCTGGGGCCAACGTCCTGACTTTC
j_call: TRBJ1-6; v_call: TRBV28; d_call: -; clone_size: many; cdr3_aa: CASNKRGSSYNSPLHF; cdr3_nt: TGTGCCAGCAACAAACGGGGGAGCTCCTATAATTCACCCCTCCACTTT
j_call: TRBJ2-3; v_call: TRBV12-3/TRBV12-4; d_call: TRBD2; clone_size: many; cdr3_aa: CASSPRGRADTQYF; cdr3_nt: TGTGCCAGCAGTCCACGTGGGAGGGCAGATACGCAGTATTTT
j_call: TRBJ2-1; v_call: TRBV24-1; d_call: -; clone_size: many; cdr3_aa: CATSDGGLKSSYNEQFF; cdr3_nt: TGTGCCACCAGTGACGGAGGACTCAAGAGCTCCTACAATGAGCAGTTCTTC
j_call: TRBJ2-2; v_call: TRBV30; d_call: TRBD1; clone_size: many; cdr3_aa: CAWKAGTGRTGELFF; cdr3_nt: TGTGCCTGGAAAGCAGGGACAGGCCGCACCGGGGAGCTGTTTTTT
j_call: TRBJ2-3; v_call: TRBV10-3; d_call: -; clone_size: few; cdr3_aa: CAISTDWASTDTQYF; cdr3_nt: TGTGCCATCAGTACGGACTGGGCGAGCACAGATACGCAGTATTTT
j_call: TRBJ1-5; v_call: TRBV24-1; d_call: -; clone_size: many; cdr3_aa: CATSDSRNNQPQHF; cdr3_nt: TGTGCCACCAGTGACTCAAGGAATAATCAGCCCCAGCATTTT
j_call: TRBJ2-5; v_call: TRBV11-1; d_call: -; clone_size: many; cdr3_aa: CASSLDGTQYF; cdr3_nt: TGTGCCAGCAGTTTAGATGGGACCCAGTACTTC
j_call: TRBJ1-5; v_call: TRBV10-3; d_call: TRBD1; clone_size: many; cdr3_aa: CAISPRGQGDQPQHF; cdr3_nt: TGTGCCATCAGCCCCCGTGGACAGGGGGATCAGCCCCAGCATTTT
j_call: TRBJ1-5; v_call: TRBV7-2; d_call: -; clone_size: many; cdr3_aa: CASSLVVGAGGNQPQHF; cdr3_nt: TGTGCCAGCAGCTTAGTGGTAGGGGCTGGTGGCAATCAGCCCCAGCATTTT
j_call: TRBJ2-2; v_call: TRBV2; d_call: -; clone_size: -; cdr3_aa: CASRGTRGPGELFF; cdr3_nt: TGTGCCAGCAGGGGGACCAGGGGCCCCGGGGAGCTGTTTTTT
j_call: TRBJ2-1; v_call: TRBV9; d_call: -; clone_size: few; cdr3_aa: CASSVDGALYNEQFF; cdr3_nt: TGTGCCAGCAGCGTAGACGGGGCCCTCTACAATGAGCAGTTCTTC
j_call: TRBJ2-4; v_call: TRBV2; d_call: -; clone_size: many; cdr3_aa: CASSVGQGLAKNIQYF; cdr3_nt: TGTGCCAGCAGTGTCGGGCAGGGACTAGCCAAAAACATTCAGTACTTC
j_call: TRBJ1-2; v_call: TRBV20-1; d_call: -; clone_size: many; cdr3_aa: CSARDGGQLSYGYTF; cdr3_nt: TGCAGTGCTAGAGATGGCGGACAGCTGAGCTATGGCTACACCTTC
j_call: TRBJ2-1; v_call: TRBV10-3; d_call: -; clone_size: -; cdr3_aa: CATSDRSNEQFF; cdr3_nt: TGTGCCACCTCCGACCGAAGCAATGAGCAGTTCTTC
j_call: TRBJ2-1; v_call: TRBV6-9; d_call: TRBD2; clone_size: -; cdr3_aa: CASSYRASGTSYNEQSF; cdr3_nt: TGTGCCAGCAGTTACCGGGCTAGCGGAACATCCTACAATGAGCAGTCCTTC
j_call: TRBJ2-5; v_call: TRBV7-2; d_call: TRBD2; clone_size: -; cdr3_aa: CASSVLAGAVGETQYF; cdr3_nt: TGTGCCAGCAGCGTACTAGCGGGAGCAGTGGGAGAGACCCAGTACTTC
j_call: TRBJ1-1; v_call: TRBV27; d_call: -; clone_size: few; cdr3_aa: CASFVSRVGNTEAFF; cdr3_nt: TGTGCCAGCTTTGTGAGTAGGGTAGGGAACACTGAAGCTTTCTTT
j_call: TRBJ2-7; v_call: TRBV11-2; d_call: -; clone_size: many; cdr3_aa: CASTLLIIEEQYF; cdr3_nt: TGTGCCAGCACCCTATTAATTATTGAAGAGCAGTACTTC
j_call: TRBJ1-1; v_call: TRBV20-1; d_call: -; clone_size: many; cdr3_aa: CSARPRTELTEAFF; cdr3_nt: TGCAGTGCTAGACCCAGGACAGAACTCACTGAAGCTTTCTTT
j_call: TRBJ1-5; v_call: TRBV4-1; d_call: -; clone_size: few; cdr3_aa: CASSQGGVGGQPQHF; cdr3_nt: TGCGCCAGCAGCCAAGGAGGGGTCGGGGGTCAGCCCCAGCATTTT
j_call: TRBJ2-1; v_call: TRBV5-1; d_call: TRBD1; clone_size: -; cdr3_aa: CASSTSGGTTYNGQFF; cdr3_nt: TGCGCCAGCAGCACCTCAGGGGGTACAACATACAATGGGCAGTTCTTC